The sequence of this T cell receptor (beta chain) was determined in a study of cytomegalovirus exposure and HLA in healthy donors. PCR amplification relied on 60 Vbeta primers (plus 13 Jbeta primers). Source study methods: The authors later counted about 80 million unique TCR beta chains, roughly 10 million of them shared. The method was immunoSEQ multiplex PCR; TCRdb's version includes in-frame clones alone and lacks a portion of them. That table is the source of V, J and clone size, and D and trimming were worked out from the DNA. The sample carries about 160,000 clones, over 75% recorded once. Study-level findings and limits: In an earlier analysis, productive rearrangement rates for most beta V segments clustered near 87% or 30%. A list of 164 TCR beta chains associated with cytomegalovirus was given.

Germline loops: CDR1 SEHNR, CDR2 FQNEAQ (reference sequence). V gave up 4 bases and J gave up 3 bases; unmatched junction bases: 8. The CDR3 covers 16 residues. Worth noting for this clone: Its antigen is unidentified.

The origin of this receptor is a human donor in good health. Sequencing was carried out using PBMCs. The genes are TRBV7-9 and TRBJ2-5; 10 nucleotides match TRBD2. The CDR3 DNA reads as TGTGCCAGCAGCTCTGGACTAGCGGTGAGGAAAGAGACCCAGTACTTC. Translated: CASSSGLAVRKETQYF.